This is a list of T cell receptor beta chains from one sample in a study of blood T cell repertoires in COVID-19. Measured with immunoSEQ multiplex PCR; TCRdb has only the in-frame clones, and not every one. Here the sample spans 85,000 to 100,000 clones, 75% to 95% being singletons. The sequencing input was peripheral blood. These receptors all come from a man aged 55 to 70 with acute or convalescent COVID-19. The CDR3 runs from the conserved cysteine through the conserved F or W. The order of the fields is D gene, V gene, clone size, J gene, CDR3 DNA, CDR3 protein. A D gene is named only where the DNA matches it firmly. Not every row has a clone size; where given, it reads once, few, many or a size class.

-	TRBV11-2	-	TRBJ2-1	TGTGCCAGCAGCTTAGTGGGTAGCGGCTCCTACAATGAGCAGTTCTTC	CASSLVGSGSYNEQFF
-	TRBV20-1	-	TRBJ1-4	TGCAGTGCACCCGGACAGGAAAAACTGTTTTTT	CSAPGQEKLFF
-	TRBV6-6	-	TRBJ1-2	TGTGCCAGCAGTTACGGGGGGGTGACCCCCTATGGCTACACCTTC	CASSYGGVTPYGYTF
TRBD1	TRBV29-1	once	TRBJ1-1	TGCAGCGTTGAAGACCCGGGACAGGGGATCACTGAAGCTTTCTTT	CSVEDPGQGITEAFF
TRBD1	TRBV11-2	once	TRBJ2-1	TGTGCCAGCAGCTGGGGACAGGGGGAACGGGAGCAGTTCTTC	CASSWGQGEREQFF
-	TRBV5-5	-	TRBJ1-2	TGTGCCAGCAGCTTGGCCCTCTATGGCTACACCTTC	CASSLALYGYTF
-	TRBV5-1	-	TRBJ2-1	TGCGCCAGCAGCTTGGCGGGGGACGATTACAATGAGCAGTTCTTC	CASSLAGDDYNEQFF
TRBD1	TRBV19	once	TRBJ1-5	TGTGCCAGTAGTATCGGGACAGCCTGGGGCAATCAGCCCCAGCATTTT	CASSIGTAWGNQPQHF
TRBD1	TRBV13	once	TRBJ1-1	TGTGCCAGCAGCCAGGACAGGGAGAACACTGAAGCTTTCTTT	CASSQDRENTEAFF
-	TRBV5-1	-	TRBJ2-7	TGCGCCAGCAGCCTGGGACAACTCTACGAGCAGTACTTC	CASSLGQLYEQYF
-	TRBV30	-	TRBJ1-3	TGTGCCTGGAGTGTAAAGGGGGCTGGAAACACCATATATTTT	CAWSVKGAGNTIYF
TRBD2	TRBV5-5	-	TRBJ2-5	TGTGCCAGCAGCTTCCTGACTAGCGGGATATACCAAGAGACCCAGTACTTC	CASSFLTSGIYQETQYF
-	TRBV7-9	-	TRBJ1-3	TGTGCCAGCAGCTTTAGCCAGGGGAACACCATATATTTT	CASSFSQGNTIYF
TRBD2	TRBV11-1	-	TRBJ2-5	TGTGCCAGCAGCTTAGGACTAGCGGGGATGGAGACCCAGTACTTC	CASSLGLAGMETQYF
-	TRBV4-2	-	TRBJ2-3	TGTGCCAGCAGCCAAGATCTGGACACTCGCGCAGATACGCAGTATTTT	CASSQDLDTRADTQYF
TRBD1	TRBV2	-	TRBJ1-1	TGTGCCAGCGGGGGACAGGGGGCTTTATCTGAAGCTTTCTTT	CASGGQGALSEAFF
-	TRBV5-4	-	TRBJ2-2	TGTGCCAGCAGCTTGTACGGCGGCACCGGGGAGCTGTTTTTT	CASSLYGGTGELFF
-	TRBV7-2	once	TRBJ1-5	TGTGCCAGCAGCTTACGTAGCAATCAGCCCCAGCATTTT	CASSLRSNQPQHF
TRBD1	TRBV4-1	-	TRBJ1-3	TGCGCCAGCAGCCAAGGACAGGGGGTTGGAAACACCATATATTTT	CASSQGQGVGNTIYF
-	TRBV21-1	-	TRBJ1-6	TGTGCCAGCAGCGGCCGGACAGGGGTATACCCCCCCCTCCACTTT	CASSGRTGVYPPLHF
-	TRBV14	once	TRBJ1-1	-	CASSQVGRGTFF
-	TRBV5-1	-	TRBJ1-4	TGCGCCAGCAGCTTGGATACAGCTAATGAAAAACTGTTTTTT	CASSLDTANEKLFF
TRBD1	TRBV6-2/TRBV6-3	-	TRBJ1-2	TGTGCCAGCACCCCAGTCAGGGGGCGCGGGTATGGCTACACCTTC	CASTPVRGRGYGYTF
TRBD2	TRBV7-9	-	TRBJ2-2	TGTGCCAGCAGCTTAGAAGCGGGGTCCGGGGAGCTGTTTTTT	CASSLEAGSGELFF
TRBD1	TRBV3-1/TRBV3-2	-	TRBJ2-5	TGTGCCAGCAGCCGCCGGGACAGCAAGCAAGAGACCCAGTACTTC	CASSRRDSKQETQYF
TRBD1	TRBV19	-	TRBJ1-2	TGTGCCAGTAGTACCGGACAGGGGACTAACTATGGCTACACCTTC	CASSTGQGTNYGYTF